This TCR beta chain stems from a study of T-cell reconstitution after alpha-beta-depleted transplantation in children. This sample's TCRbeta library carried unique molecular identifier barcodes. TCRdb recomputed calls from the PCR reads with MiXCR, one row per CDR3 protein. This sample has about 610,000 distinct CDR3 sequences, with roughly 30% found just once. Of note for this clonotype: Its antigen is currently unknown.

General study points: Some patients owed their high day-60 TCRbeta diversity to surviving recipient T cells and thymic progenitors. One year after transplant, T-cell counts and diversity came mostly from newly produced T cells.

The TCR was taken from a boy under two years old with Wiskott-Aldrich syndrome, due to receive a stem cell transplant. Sequenced here: PBMCs, sampled before TCRalphabeta/CD19-depleted stem cell transplant.

The DNA of the CDR3 is TGCGCCAGCAGCTTGACACAGATCAATGAGCAGTTCTTC. Amino acid sequence: CASSLTQINEQFF. The chain is built from TRBV5-1 and TRBJ2-1, with D uncertain. CDR1 and CDR2 from the germline V gene are SGHRS and YFSETQ. Trimming took 1 base from V and 6 from J, leaving 8 bases between them. There are 13 residues in the CDR3.